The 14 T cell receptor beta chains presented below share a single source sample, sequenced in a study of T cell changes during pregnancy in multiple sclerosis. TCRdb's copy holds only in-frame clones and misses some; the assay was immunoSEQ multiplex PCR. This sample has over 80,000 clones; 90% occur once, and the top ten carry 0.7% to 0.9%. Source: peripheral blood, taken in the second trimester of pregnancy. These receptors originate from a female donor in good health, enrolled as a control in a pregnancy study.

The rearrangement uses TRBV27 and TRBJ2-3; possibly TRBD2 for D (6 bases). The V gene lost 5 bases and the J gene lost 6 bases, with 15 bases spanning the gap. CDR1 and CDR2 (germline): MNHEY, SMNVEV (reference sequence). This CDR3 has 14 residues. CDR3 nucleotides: TGTGCCAGCAGTCTGCGGACCGGAGGGGATACGCAGTATTTT. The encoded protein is CASSLRTGGDTQYF.

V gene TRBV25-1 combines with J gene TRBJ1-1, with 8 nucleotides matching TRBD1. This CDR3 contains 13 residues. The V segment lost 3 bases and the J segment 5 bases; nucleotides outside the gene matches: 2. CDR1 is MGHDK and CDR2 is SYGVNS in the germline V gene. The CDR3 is CASSDRGLTEAFF. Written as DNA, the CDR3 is TGTGCCAGCAGTGACAGGGGGCTGACTGAAGCTTTCTTT.

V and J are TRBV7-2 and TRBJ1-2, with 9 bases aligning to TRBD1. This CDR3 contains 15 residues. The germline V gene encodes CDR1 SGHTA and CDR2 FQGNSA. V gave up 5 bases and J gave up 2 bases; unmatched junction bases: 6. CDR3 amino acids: CASSHWDRVNYGYTF. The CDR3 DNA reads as TGTGCCAGCAGCCACTGGGACAGGGTAAACTATGGCTACACCTTC. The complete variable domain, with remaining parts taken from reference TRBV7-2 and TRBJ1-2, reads GAGVSQSPSNKVTEKGKDVELRCDPISGHTALYWYRQSLGQGLEFLIYFQGNSAPDKSGLPSDRFSAERTGGSVSTLTIQRTQQEDSAVYLCASSHWDRVNYGYTFGSGTRLTVV.

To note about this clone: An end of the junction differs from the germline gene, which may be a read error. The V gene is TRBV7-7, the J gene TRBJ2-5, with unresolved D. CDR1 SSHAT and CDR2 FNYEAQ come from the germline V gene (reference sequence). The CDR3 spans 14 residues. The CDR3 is CASSVSGLQETQYF. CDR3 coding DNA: TGTGCTAGCAGCGTTAGTGGGCTGCAAGAGACCCAGTACTTC.

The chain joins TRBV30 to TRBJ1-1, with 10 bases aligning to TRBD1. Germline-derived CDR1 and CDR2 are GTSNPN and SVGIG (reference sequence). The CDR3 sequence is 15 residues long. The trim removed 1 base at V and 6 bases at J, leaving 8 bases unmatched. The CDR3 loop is CAWSEGQGDKAEAFF. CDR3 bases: TGTGCCTGGAGTGAAGGACAGGGGGACAAAGCTGAAGCTTTCTTT.

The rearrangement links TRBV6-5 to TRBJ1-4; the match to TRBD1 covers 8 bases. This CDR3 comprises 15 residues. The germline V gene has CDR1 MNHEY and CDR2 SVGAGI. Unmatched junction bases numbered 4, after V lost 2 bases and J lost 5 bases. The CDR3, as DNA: TGTGCCAGCAGTTACGGGGACAGGCGAAATGAAAAACTGTTTTTT. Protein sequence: CASSYGDRRNEKLFF.

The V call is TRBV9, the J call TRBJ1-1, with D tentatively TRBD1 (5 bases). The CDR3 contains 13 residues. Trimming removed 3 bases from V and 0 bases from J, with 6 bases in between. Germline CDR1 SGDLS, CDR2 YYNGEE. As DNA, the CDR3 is TGTGCCAGCAGCGGACAGCTGAACACTGAAGCTTTCTTT. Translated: CASSGQLNTEAFF.

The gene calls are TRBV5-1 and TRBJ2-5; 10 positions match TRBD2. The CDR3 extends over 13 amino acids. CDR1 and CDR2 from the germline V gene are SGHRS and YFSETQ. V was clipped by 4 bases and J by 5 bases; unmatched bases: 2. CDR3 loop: CASSPGLAETQYF. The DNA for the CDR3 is TGCGCCAGCAGCCCGGGACTAGCGGAGACCCAGTACTTC.

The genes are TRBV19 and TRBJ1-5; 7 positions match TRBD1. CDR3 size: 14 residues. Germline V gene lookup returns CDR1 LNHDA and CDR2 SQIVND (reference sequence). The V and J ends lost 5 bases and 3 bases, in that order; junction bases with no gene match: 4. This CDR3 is CASSLQGFNQPQHF. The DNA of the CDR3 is TGTGCCAGTAGTTTACAGGGGTTCAATCAGCCCCAGCATTTT.

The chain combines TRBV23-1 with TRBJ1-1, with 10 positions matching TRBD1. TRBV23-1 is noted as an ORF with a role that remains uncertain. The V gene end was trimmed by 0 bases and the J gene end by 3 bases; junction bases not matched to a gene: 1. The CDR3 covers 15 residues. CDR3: CASSQSTGGDTEAFF. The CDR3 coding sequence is TGCGCCAGCAGTCAATCGACAGGGGGCGACACTGAAGCTTTCTTT.

The DNA for the CDR3 is TGTGCCAGCAGCTCGTACAGGACCACAGATACGCAGTATTTT. This gives the protein CASSSYRTTDTQYF. The V and J genes are TRBV7-2 and TRBJ2-3, with D perhaps matching TRBD1 (5 bases). Trimming took off 4 bases at V and 2 bases at J, with 10 bases between the two ends. The CDR3 spans 14 residues. Per germline, CDR1 SGHTA and CDR2 FQGNSA.

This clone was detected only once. This CDR3 reads CASSIGAQSYGYTF. In DNA, the CDR3 is TGTGCCAGTAGTATAGGGGCACAGTCCTATGGCTACACCTTC. V gene TRBV19 combines with J gene TRBJ1-2; D remains unclear. Trimming stripped 1 base from V and 4 bases from J, with 10 bases between. Per the germline V gene, CDR1 is LNHDA and CDR2 is SQIVND (reference sequence). This CDR3 region has 14 residues.

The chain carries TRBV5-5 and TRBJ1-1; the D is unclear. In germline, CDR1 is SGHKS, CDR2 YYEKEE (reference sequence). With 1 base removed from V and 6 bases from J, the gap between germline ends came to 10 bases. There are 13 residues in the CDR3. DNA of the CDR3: TGTGCCAGCAGCTTGAACGGGAGCCCTGAAGCTTTCTTT. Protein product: CASSLNGSPEAFF.

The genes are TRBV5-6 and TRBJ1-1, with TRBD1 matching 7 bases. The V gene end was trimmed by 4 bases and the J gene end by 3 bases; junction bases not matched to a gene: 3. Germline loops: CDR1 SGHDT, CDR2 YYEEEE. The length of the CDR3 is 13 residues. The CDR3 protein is CASSLTGDTEAFF. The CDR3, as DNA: TGTGCCAGCAGCCTTACAGGGGACACTGAAGCTTTCTTT.